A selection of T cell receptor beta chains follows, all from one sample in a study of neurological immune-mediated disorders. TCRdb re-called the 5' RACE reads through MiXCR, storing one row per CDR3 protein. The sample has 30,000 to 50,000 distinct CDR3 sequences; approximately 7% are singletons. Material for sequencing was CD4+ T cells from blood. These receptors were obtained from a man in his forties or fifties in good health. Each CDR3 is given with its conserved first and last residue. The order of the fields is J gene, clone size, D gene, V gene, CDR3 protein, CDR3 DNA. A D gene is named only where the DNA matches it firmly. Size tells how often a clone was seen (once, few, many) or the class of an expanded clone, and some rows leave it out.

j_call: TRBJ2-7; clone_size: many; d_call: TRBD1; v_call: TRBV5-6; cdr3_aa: CASSLLGTGASYEQYF; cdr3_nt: TGTGCCAGCAGCTTGTTAGGGACAGGGGCCAGCTACGAGCAGTACTTC
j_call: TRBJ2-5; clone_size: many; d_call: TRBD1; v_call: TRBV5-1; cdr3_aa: CASSVYRGFQETQYF; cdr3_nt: TGCGCCAGCAGCGTATACAGGGGTTTCCAGGAGACCCAGTACTTC
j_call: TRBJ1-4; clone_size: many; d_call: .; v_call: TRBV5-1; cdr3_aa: CASSLTGATNEKLFF; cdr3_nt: TGCGCCAGCAGCTTGACGGGGGCAACTAATGAAAAACTGTTTTTT
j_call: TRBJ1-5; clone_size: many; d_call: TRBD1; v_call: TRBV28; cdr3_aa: CASSTPRQGGNQPQHF; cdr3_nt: TGTGCCAGCAGTACTCCCCGACAGGGTGGCAATCAGCCCCAGCATTTT
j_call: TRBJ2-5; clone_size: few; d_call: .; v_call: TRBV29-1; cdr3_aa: CSAAEGVETQYF; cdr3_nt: TGCAGCGCCGCTGAGGGAGTAGAGACCCAGTACTTC
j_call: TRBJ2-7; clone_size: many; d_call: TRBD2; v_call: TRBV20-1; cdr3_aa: CSARDGASGSLYEQYF; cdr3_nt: TGCAGTGCTAGAGACGGGGCTAGCGGGAGCCTCTACGAGCAGTACTTC
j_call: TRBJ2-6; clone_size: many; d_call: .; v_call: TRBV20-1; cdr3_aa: CSARRGTNPSGANVLTF; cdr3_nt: TGCAGTGCAAGGAGGGGGACAAACCCCTCTGGGGCCAACGTCCTGACTTTC
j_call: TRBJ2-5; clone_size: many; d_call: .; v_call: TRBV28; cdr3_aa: CASSLVGGRETQYF; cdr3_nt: TGTGCCAGCAGTTTAGTGGGAGGAAGAGAGACCCAGTACTTC
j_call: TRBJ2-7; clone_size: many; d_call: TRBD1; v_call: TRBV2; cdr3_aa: CASSEPQPGGYEQYF; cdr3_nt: TGTGCCAGCAGTGAACCTCAACCAGGGGGCTACGAGCAGTACTTC
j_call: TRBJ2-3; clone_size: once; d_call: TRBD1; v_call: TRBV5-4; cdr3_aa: CASRRDRGRADTQYF; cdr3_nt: TGTGCCAGCAGGAGGGACAGGGGGCGTGCAGATACGCAGTATTTT
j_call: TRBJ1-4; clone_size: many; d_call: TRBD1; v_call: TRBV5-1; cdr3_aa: CASSGTGTEPEKLFF; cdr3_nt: TGCGCCAGCAGCGGAACCGGGACAGAACCGGAAAAACTGTTTTTT
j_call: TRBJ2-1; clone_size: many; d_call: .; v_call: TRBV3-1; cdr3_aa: CASSQAGRGFYNEQFF; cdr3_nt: TGTGCCAGCAGCCAAGCGGGACGGGGGTTCTACAATGAGCAGTTCTTC
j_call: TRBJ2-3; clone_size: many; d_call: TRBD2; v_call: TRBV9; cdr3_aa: CASSPDPTGTSGRGDTQYF; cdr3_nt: TGTGCCAGCAGCCCCGACCCTACCGGGACTAGCGGGAGAGGAGATACGCAGTATTTT
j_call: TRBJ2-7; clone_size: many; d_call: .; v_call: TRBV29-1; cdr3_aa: CSGGDPSYEQYF; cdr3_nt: TGCAGCGGGGGAGACCCCTCGTACGAGCAGTACTTC
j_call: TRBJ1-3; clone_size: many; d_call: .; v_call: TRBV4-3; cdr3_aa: CASSQDPGHSGNTIYF; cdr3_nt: TGCGCCAGCAGCCAAGACCCCGGCCACTCTGGAAACACCATATATTTT
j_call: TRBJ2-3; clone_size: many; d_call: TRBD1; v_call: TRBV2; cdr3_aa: CASGRTGGTDTQYF; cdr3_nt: TGTGCCAGCGGGAGGACAGGGGGCACAGATACGCAGTATTTT
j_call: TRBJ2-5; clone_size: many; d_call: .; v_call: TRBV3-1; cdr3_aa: CASSQASGGDIRETQYF; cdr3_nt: TGTGCCAGCAGCCAAGCGAGTGGGGGGGACATTCGAGAGACCCAGTACTTC
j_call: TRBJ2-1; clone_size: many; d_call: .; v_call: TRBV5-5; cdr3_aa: CASSLRVYNEQFF; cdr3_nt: TGTGCCAGCAGCTTGCGAGTGTACAATGAGCAGTTCTTC
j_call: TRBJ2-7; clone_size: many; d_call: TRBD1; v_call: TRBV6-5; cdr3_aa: CASSLYRGPTYEQYF; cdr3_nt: TGTGCCAGCAGCCTATACAGGGGGCCTACCTACGAGCAGTACTTC
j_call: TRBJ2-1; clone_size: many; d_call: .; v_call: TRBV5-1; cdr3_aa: CASSLASGHYNEQFF; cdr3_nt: TGCGCCAGCAGCTTGGCAAGCGGCCACTACAATGAGCAGTTCTTC
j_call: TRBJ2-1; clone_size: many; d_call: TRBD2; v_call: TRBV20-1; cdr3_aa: CSARTSGSSYNEQFF; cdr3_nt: TGCAGTGCACGGACTAGCGGGTCCTCCTACAATGAGCAGTTCTTC
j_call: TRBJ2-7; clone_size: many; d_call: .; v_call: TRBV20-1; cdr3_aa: CSARDPGLISYEQYF; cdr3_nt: TGCAGTGCTAGAGATCCGGGACTTATATCCTACGAGCAGTACTTC
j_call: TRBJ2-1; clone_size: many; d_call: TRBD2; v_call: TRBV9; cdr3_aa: CASSVVGSGANEQFF; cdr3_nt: TGTGCCAGCAGCGTAGTGGGCAGCGGGGCGAATGAGCAGTTCTTC
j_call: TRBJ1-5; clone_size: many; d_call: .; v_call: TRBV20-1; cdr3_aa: CSAGGPPGAGQPQHF; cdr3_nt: TGCAGTGCTGGGGGCCCTCCGGGGGCCGGGCAGCCCCAGCATTTT
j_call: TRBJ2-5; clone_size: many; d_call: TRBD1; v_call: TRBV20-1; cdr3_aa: CSAPRTGAPETQYF; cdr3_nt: TGCAGTGCACCCCGGACAGGGGCTCCAGAGACCCAGTACTTC
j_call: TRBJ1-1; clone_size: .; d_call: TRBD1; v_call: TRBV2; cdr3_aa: CASSVKGADTEAFF; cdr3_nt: TGTGCCAGCAGTGTGAAGGGGGCGGACACTGAAGCTTTCTTT